This T cell receptor (beta chain) was retrieved from a study of shared T cell receptors in the human thymus (dated by TCRdb to about 2021). Some background on the complete study: The study examined how the human thymus generates shared, self-reactive T-cell receptor alpha chains.

There are a few counts of this clone. Which antigen it targets is not known. No base quality values were provided; no much bigger clone lies one nucleotide off. Taken from cysteine to phenylalanine, the CDR3 has 13 residues. Just the 39-base CDR3 DNA is kept, in frame starting at base 1. The library was built by means of the immunoSEQ multiplex PCR assay. TCRdb limited this immuneACCESS table to in-frame rearrangements with V and J called. A share of clones is missing; checked studies link under half to unresolved V genes, and the rest is unexplained. The sample contains 700,000 or so clones, approximately 83% of them found a single time. The ten most abundant clones make up around 0.0099% of the sample. This same sample was also part of a study on human thymus T cells. In that second paper, the authors write: Donors were immunologically healthy infants undergoing open corrective cardiac surgery for congenital heart defects in Finland. Thymus tissue was collected as surgical resects that were removed during corrective cardiac surgery. Biased V and J gene segment usage appeared to be present in both thymic and peripheral blood repertoires. Highly overlapping thymic TCR repertoires among unrelated individuals were reported in the related research. The study characterized TCR alpha and beta repertoires from fewer than ten infant thymus samples and a few related peripheral blood samples. The cohort included 5 or 6 male and a couple of female infants, with donor ages spanning 7 to 244 days. Thymocytes were freed from the tissue by mechanical means and kept at -70 degrees C as pellets of roughly 9.5-31 million cells. A QIAsymphony instrument was used to extract genomic DNA from the frozen cell pellets. Using the immunoSEQ multiplex PCR assay, the TCRB and TCRAD loci were amplified from a standardized quantity of quality-controlled genomic DNA. The amplicons covered the V(D)J region and were long enough to include the CDR3 and to identify the V and J genes. Through the commercial immunoSEQ service, the amplicons were sequenced on an Illumina platform. Corrections for primer bias and sequencing errors followed previously described methods, while TCRAD and TCRB definitions were based on the IMGT database. immunoSEQ Analyzer 3.0 and VDJTools were used for repertoire analysis, which covered basic statistics, V/J segment usage, diversity estimates, rarefaction and pairwise overlap. Chao1, ChaoE, Efron-Thisted, Shannon and inverse Simpson indices were used to estimate diversity, which was also estimated on datasets down-sampled to the smallest sample. For repertoire overlap, CDR3 nucleotide sequence, V gene and J gene had to match strictly, and clustering was done by Jaccard-based multidimensional scaling. On average, thymus samples gave 750,000 to 1,000,000 unique TCRB clonotypes, whereas blood samples gave about 92,000.

Source material: thymocytes. The rearrangement combines TRBV21-1 with TRBJ1-1; the table assigns TRBD1, which was not confirmed against the DNA. TRBV21-1 is labeled a pseudogene. This receptor was identified in a girl less than two years old with a congenital heart defect. Donor details come from another sample of the same person, matched by shared clones. The DNA sequence is as follows: TGTGCCAGCAGCAAACCGAAACAAAATGAAGCTTTCTTT. It specifies CASSKPKQNEAFF.